One sample yielded the 21 T cell receptor beta chains listed below, sequenced in a study of regulatory T cells in long-lasting Graves disease. Described time point: persistent/refractory GD, antithyroid drugs over 5 years with positive TRAb. PBMCs were the source of the RNA used for TCR sequencing. Construction of the TCR beta libraries employed iRepertoire HTBI primers in conjunction with Arm-PCR of CDR3 regions. Each CDR3 protein is one row after TCRdb ran MiXCR on the multiplex PCR reads. The sample gives 700,000 or so distinct CDR3 sequences, 30% of which show up once; about 40% is in the top ten. The material was peripheral blood mononuclear cells (PBMCs), obtained when the disease was refractory, from a patient treated with antithyroid drugs. The receptor set was obtained from a female donor with Graves disease.

This clonotype occurred a few times. The V gene is TRBV29-1, the J gene TRBJ1-5; unclear D gene. V dropped 6 bases and J dropped 5 bases, with 11 bases sitting between them. The CDR3 sequence is 12 residues long. CDR1 is SQVTM and CDR2 is ANQGSEA in the germline V gene. In DNA form, the CDR3 reads TGCAGCGTCGGAGGAGCATATCAGCCCCAGCATTTT. As protein: CSVGGAYQPQHF.

In its sample, this clonotype was seen a few times. The V call is TRBV6-1, the J call TRBJ2-6; TRBD1 aligns across 8 bases. V dropped 6 bases and J dropped 0; count of bases not matched to a gene: 7. Germline V gene data show CDR1 as MNHNS and CDR2 as SASEGT. The CDR3 runs 17 residues. For the CDR3, the DNA is TGTGCCAGCAGCCAGGGACAGGTGGCCTCTGGGGCCAACGTCCTGACTTTC. Protein product: CASSQGQVASGANVLTF.

The sample holds many counts of this clonotype. The chain links TRBV6-1 to TRBJ2-7; D unclear. V lost 2 bases, J lost 2 bases, and 13 bases lay in between. The CDR3 loop spans 15 amino acids. Per germline, CDR1 MNHNS and CDR2 SASEGT. The CDR3 region is CASSESELPTYEQYF. DNA of the CDR3: TGTGCCAGCAGTGAAAGTGAGCTCCCAACCTACGAGCAGTACTTC.

This clonotype was seen a few times. The chain has TRBV30 and TRBJ1-5; a possible D gene is TRBD1 (6 bases). Trimming cost V 3 bases and J 4 bases, with 10 bases left between them. The germline V gene encodes CDR1 GTSNPN and CDR2 SVGIG (reference sequence). The CDR3 is made up of 13 amino acids. The CDR3 region has the DNA TGTGCCTGGAGCGGACAGCGGAATCAGCCCCAGCATTTT. Translated: CAWSGQRNQPQHF.

This clonotype was counted a few times. The chain has TRBV5-1 and TRBJ1-6, with TRBD1 as a possible D gene (6 bases). The V end was cut by 0 bases, the J end by 10 bases, with 11 bases between. The CDR3 has 14 amino acids. Per the germline V gene, CDR1 is SGHRS and CDR2 is YFSETQ. The DNA of the CDR3 is TGCGCCAGCAGCTTGGAGGGGGTCCGATCACCCCTCCACTTT. Translating it yields CASSLEGVRSPLHF.

This clonotype showed up many times. This rearrangement joins TRBV30 to TRBJ2-7; D is unclear. The germline V gene encodes CDR1 GTSNPN and CDR2 SVGIG (reference sequence). Trimming cost V 1 base and J 5 bases, with 18 bases left between them. The CDR3 has 15 residues. The CDR3 DNA reads as TGTGCCTGGAGTGAATCGGGCCGATCCCTGGACGAGCAGTACTTC. Translated, it gives CAWSESGRSLDEQYF.

In its sample, this clonotype was seen a few times. The J gene is TRBJ1-1, the V gene TRBV4-2; possibly TRBD1 for D (5 bases). The CDR3 has 15 residues. Germline values: CDR1 LGHNA, CDR2 YNFKEQ. V lost 4 bases, J lost 4 bases, and 16 bases lay in between. The CDR3 here is CASSPLGDKGTEAFF. CDR3 DNA: TGTGCCAGCAGCCCTCTGGGGGATAAGGGCACTGAAGCTTTCTTT.

In nucleotides, the CDR3 is TGCGCCAGCAGCCGTCAACAGGGACGCGAGCAGTACTTC. Encoded protein: CASSRQQGREQYF. The chain combines TRBV5-1 with TRBJ2-7, with D possibly TRBD1 on 6 matching bases. V dropped 4 bases and J dropped 6 bases, with 14 bases sitting between them. The germline CDR1 and CDR2 sequences are SGHRS and YFSETQ. This CDR3 contains 13 residues.

Remarks on this clonotype: Possible read error: a much larger clone is one base away. The gene calls are TRBV28 and TRBJ1-1, with D uncertain. The CDR3 has 12 amino acids. Germline CDR1 is MDHEN and CDR2 is SYDVKM. The CDR3 is CPSSVSNTEAFF. The CDR3 DNA sequence: TGTCCCAGCAGCGTTTCAAACACTGAAGCTTTCTTT. Based on the CDR3 plus reference TRBV28 and TRBJ1-1, the full variable domain is DVKVTQSSRYLVKRTGEKVFLECVQDMDHENMFWYRQDPGLGLRLIYFSYDVKMKEKGDIPEGYSVSREKKERFSLILESASTNQTSMYLCPSSVSNTEAFFGQGTRLTVV.

The chain combines TRBV5-6 with TRBJ1-2, with unresolved D. Germline V gives CDR1 SGHDT, CDR2 YYEEEE. The CDR3 extends over 14 amino acids. The V end was cut by 1 base, the J end by 8 bases, with 15 bases between. This chain's CDR3 is CASSLNRIRGGYTF. Here the CDR3 DNA reads TGTGCCAGCAGCTTGAATCGGATACGAGGCGGCTACACCTTC.

The V and J genes are TRBV18 and TRBJ1-2, with D uncertain. The CDR3 consists of 13 residues. The germline CDR1 and CDR2 sequences are KGHSH and LQKENI. Trimming took off 0 bases at V and 4 bases at J, with 6 bases between the two ends. The CDR3 nucleotides read TGTGCCAGCTCACCACCGGAACGCTATGGCTACACCTTC. It is translated as CASSPPERYGYTF. Looking up the rest from reference TRBV18 and TRBJ1-2 gives the full variable domain: NAGVMQNPRHLVRRRGQEARLRCSPMKGHSHVYWYRQLPEEGLKFMVYLQKENIIDESGMPKERFSAEFPKEGPSILRIQQVVRGDSAAYFCASSPPERYGYTFGSGTRLTVV.

The chain employs TRBV10-3 and TRBJ1-5; D not certain. V was cut by 3 bases and J by 6 bases, with 15 bases left in between. The CDR3 covers 15 residues. Germline V gene data show CDR1 as ENHRY and CDR2 as SYGVKD. Here the CDR3 reads CAISDEVDVVQPQHF. DNA for the CDR3: TGTGCCATCAGTGATGAGGTGGACGTCGTTCAGCCCCAGCATTTT.

This clonotype was seen at least ten times. This chain links TRBV2 with TRBJ1-1; D gene uncertain. In germline, CDR1 is SNHLY, CDR2 FYNNEI. The CDR3 contains 15 residues. V was cut by 3 bases and J by 0 bases, with 11 bases left in between. This chain's CDR3 is CASSEDVNMNTEAFF. The CDR3 DNA sequence: TGTGCCAGCAGTGAGGATGTCAACATGAACACTGAAGCTTTCTTT.

This clonotype was seen repeatedly, ten times or more. This chain links TRBV6-1 with TRBJ1-5, with D perhaps matching TRBD1 (5 bases). From germline, CDR1 is MNHNS and CDR2 SASEGT. The CDR3 extends over 16 amino acids. V was cut by 2 bases and J by 3 bases, with 14 bases left in between. The CDR3 is CASSEWRGAVNQPQHF. CDR3 nucleotide sequence: TGTGCCAGCAGTGAATGGCGAGGGGCGGTCAATCAGCCCCAGCATTTT.

The rearrangement links TRBV27 to TRBJ1-5; D unresolved. This CDR3 is 15 amino acids long. Trimming shortened V by 1 base and J by 1 base, and 8 bases separated the two germline ends. Germline values: CDR1 MNHEY, CDR2 SMNVEV (reference sequence). The CDR3, as DNA: TGTGCCAGCAGTTTATACCCAGGCAGCAATCAGCCCCAGCATTTT. Protein sequence: CASSLYPGSNQPQHF.

Of note for this clonotype: Germline is not matched at one junction end, which may reflect a read error. The chain recombines TRBV6-5 with TRBJ2-7; TRBD2 agrees at 9 bases. Germline CDR1 reads MNHEY; CDR2 reads SVGAGI. The CDR3 has 15 amino acids. The CDR3 DNA reads TGTGCCAGCAATTACCCGCCTAGCGGGAACTACGAGCAGCACTTC. It codes for CASNYPPSGNYEQHF.

This clonotype showed up just a few times. The rearrangement uses TRBV5-1 and TRBJ2-7; D is undetermined. V was trimmed by 2 bases and J by 5 bases, leaving 11 bases between them. In germline, CDR1 is SGHRS, CDR2 YFSETQ. CDR3 size: 13 residues. The CDR3: CASSLKGTNEQYF. CDR3 DNA sequence: TGCGCCAGCAGCTTAAAGGGTACCAACGAGCAGTACTTC.

The V call is TRBV10-2, the J call TRBJ2-3, with 10 bases lining up with TRBD2. V trimming: 10 bases; J trimming: 1 base; junction bases outside the gene matches: 17. The CDR3 totals 18 residues. Germline lookup yields CDR1 WSHSY and CDR2 SAAADI. CDR3 nucleotides: TGCGCCACCACCTTGCCCACTAGCGGGAAACGGGGCACAGATACGCAGTATTTT. Translation gives CATTLPTSGKRGTDTQYF.

With regard to this clonotype: An end of the junction does not agree with germline; a read error may underlie this. This chain uses TRBV2 with TRBJ2-7, with D possibly being TRBD2 (5 bases). This CDR3 is built from 15 residues. Germline CDR1 reads SNHLY; CDR2 reads FYNNEI. This CDR3 reads CASSQDRTSSYEQYF. The CDR3 bases are TGCGCCAGCAGCCAAGATCGGACTTCGTCCTACGAGCAGTACTTC.

This clonotype showed up just a few times. This chain connects TRBV25-1 to TRBJ2-7, with TRBD1 matching over 7 bases. This CDR3 is 15 amino acids long. Germline V lookup: CDR1 MGHDK, CDR2 SYGVNS. V was pared by 5 bases and J by 2 bases, with 9 bases of the junction left unmatched. The CDR3 protein is CASSPWDSATYEQYF. CDR3 bases: TGTGCCAGCAGTCCTTGGGACAGTGCAACCTACGAGCAGTACTTC.

CDR3 residues: CSASGQGGTTPLHF. CDR3 in DNA: TGCAGCGCCTCGGGACAGGGGGGGACGACACCCCTCCACTTT. The chain couples TRBV29-1 to TRBJ1-6, with TRBD1 matching over 11 bases. The V segment lost 7 bases and the J segment 11 bases; nucleotides outside the gene matches: 10. The CDR3 runs 14 residues. CDR1 is SQVTM, CDR2 ANQGSEA, per germline. Looking up the rest from reference TRBV29-1 and TRBJ1-6 gives the full variable domain: SAVISQKPSRDICQRGTSLTIQCQVDSQVTMMFWYRQQPGQSLTLIATANQGSEATYESGFVIDKFPISRPNLTFSTLTVSNMSPEDSSIYLCSASGQGGTTPLHFGNGTRLTVT.